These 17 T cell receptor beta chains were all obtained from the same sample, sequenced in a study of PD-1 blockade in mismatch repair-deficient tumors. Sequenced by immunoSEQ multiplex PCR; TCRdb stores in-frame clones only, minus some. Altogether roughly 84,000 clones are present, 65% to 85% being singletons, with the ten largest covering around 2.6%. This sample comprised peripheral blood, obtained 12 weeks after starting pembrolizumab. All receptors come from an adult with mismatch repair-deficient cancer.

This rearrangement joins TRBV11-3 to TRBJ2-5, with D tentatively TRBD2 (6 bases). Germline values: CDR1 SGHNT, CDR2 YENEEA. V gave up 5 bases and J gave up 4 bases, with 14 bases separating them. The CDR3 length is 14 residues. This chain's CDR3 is CASSPGGLGETQYF. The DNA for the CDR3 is TGTGCCAGCAGCCCTGGAGGGTTGGGAGAGACCCAGTACTTC.

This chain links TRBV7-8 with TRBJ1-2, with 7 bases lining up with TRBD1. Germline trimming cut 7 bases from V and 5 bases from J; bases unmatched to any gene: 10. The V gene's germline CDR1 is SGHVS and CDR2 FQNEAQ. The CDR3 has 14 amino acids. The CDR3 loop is CASTPDRPTYGYTF. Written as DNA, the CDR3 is TGTGCCAGCACCCCGGACAGGCCCACGTATGGCTACACCTTC.

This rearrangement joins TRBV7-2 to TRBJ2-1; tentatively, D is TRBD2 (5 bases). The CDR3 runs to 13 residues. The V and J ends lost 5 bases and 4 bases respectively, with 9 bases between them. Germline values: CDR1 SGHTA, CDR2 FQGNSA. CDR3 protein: CASSPPGYNEQFF. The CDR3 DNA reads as TGTGCCAGCAGCCCCCCGGGGTACAATGAGCAGTTCTTC.

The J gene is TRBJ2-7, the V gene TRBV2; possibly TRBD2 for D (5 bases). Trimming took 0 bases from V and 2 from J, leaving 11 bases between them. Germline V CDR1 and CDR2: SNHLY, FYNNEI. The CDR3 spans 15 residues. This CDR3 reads CASSEALAQTYEQYF. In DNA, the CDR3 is TGTGCCAGCAGTGAAGCGCTAGCACAGACCTACGAGCAGTACTTC.

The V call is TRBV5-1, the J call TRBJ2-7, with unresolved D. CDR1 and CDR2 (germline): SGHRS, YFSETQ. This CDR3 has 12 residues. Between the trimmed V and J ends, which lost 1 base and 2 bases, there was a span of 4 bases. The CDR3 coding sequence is TGCGCCAGCAGCTTGTTACCCTACGAGCAGTACTTC. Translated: CASSLLPYEQYF. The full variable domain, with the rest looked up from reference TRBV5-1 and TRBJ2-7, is KAGVTQTPRYLIKTRGQQVTLSCSPISGHRSVSWYQQTPGQGLQFLFEYFSETQRNKGNFPGRFSGRQFSNSRSEMNVSTLELGDSALYLCASSLLPYEQYFGPGTRLTVT.

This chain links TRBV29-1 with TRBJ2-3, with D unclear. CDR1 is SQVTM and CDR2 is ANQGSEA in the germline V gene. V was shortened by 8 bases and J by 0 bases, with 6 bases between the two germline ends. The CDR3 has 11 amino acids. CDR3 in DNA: TGCAGCATCCAGAGCACAGATACGCAGTATTTT. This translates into CSIQSTDTQYF.

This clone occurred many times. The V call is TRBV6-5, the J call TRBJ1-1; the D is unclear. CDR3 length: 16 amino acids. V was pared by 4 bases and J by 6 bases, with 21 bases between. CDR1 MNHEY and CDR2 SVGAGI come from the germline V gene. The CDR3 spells CASSSYNGVGDAEAFF. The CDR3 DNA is TGTGCCAGCAGTTCATACAACGGAGTGGGAGACGCTGAAGCTTTCTTT.

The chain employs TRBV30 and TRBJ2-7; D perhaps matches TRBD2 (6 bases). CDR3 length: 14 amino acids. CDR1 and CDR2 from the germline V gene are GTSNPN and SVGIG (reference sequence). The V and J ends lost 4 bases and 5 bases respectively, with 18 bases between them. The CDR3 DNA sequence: TGTGCCTGGACCAAGGGGACTTCCGAGGACGAGCAGTACTTC. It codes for CAWTKGTSEDEQYF.

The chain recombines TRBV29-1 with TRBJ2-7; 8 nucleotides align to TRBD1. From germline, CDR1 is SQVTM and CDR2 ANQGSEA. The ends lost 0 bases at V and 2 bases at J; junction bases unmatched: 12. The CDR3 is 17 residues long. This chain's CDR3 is CSVEEASWDRRTYEQYF. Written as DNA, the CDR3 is TGCAGCGTTGAAGAGGCTAGTTGGGACAGGCGGACCTACGAGCAGTACTTC.

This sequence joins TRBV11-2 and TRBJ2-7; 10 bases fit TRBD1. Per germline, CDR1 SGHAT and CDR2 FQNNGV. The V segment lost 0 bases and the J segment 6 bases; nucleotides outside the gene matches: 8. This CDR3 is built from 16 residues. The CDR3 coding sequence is TGTGCCAGCAGCTTAGACGGACAGGGGGGTCCGCGCGAGCAGTACTTC. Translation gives CASSLDGQGGPREQYF.

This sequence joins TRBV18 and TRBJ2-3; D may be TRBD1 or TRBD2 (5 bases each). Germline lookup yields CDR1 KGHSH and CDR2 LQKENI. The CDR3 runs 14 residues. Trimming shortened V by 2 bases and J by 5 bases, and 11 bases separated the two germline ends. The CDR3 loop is CASSPGGPRDTQYF. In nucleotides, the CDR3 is TGTGCCAGCTCACCAGGGGGTCCACGAGATACGCAGTATTTT.

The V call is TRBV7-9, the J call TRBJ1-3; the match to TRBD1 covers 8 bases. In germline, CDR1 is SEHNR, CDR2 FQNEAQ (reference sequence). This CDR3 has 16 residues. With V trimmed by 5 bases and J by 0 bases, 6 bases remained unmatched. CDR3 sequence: CASSHITGGSGNTIYF. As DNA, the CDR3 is TGTGCCAGCAGCCACATAACAGGGGGCTCTGGAAACACCATATATTTT.

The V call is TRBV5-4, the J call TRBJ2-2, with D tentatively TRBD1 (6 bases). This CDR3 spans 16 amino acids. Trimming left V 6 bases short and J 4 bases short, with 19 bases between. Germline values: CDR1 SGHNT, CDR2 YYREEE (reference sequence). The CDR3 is CASTNGVRGGTGELFF. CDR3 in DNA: TGTGCCAGCACCAATGGGGTCAGGGGTGGCACCGGGGAGCTGTTTTTT.

The CDR3 DNA sequence: TGTGCCAGCAGCTTAGGGGCTAGCGGACCCTACAATGAGCAGTTCTTC. Translating it yields CASSLGASGPYNEQFF. V is TRBV9 and J is TRBJ2-1, with 7 bases aligning to TRBD2. This CDR3 region has 16 residues. Germline lookup yields CDR1 SGDLS and CDR2 YYNGEE. Germline trimming cut 4 bases from V and 2 bases from J; bases unmatched to any gene: 9.

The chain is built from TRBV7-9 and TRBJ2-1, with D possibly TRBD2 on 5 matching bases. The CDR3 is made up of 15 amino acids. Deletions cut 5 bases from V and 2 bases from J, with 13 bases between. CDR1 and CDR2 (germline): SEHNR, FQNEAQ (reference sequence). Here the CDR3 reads CASSPSVGAYNEQFF. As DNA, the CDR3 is TGTGCCAGCAGCCCCAGTGTCGGGGCCTACAATGAGCAGTTCTTC.

The CDR3 sequence is CASSPWRGGTDTQYF. The DNA for the CDR3 is TGTGCCAGCTCACCCTGGCGAGGGGGCACAGATACGCAGTATTTT. The chain is built from TRBV18 and TRBJ2-3; D possibly matches TRBD1 or TRBD2 (5 bases each). Trimming stripped 3 bases from V and 1 base from J, with 11 bases between. Germline V gives CDR1 KGHSH, CDR2 LQKENI. The length of the CDR3 is 15 residues.

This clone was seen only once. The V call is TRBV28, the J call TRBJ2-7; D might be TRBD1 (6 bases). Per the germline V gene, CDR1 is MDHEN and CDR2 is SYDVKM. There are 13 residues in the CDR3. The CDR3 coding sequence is TGTGCTTCGACAGGAGACAACTCCTACGAGCAGTACTTC. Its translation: CASTGDNSYEQYF.